The source of this T cell receptor (beta chain) is a study of OX40 agonist ivuxolimab in advanced cancers. Method: immunoSEQ multiplex PCR; TCRdb's copy keeps in-frame clones and lacks some. The data show some 100,000 clones, less than 90% seen once. V lost 3 bases to trimming and J lost 2 bases; unmatched junction nucleotides: 2. This CDR3 is built from 14 residues. Per germline, CDR1 SGHVS and CDR2 FNYEAQ. The sequence was obtained from an adult with an advanced solid tumor such as melanoma, head and neck, liver or kidney cancer. The chain is built from TRBV7-6 and TRBJ2-3, with 7 bases fitting TRBD1. This specimen consisted of CD4+ or CD8+ T cells sorted from blood, obtained in a trial of the OX40 agonist ivuxolimab. CDR3 coding DNA: TGTGCCAGCAGCTTCGGACAGGTCACAGATACGCAGTATTTT. Amino acids: CASSFGQVTDTQYF.